The 29 T cell receptor beta chains below come from one sample, sequenced in a study of T cell responses to AZD1222 COVID-19 vaccine. Using immunoSEQ multiplex PCR, the repertoire was profiled, and TCRdb retains in-frame clones only, with some absent. The sample includes around 180,000 clones, 85% to 90% seen only once; the top ten take 6.9%. The source was peripheral blood, collected on day 0 of AZD1222 vaccination. The receptors shown here come from an adult in good health.

This clone appeared a few times. For the CDR3, the DNA is TGTGCCAGCGGAATGTACAGGGGTGCTTTCACAGATACGCAGTATTTT. Residues: CASGMYRGAFTDTQYF. The chain is built from TRBV27 and TRBJ2-3, with 7 bases matching TRBD1. CDR1 is MNHEY, CDR2 SMNVEV, per germline (reference sequence). J gave up 2 bases and V 8 bases, and 13 bases lay outside the gene matches. The CDR3 length is 16 residues.

The chain recombines TRBV3-1 (or the pseudogene TRBV3-2) with TRBJ2-7; 11 bases are a match to TRBD2. Trimming removed 8 bases from V and 5 bases from J; junction bases left unmatched: 11. The CDR3 extends over 15 amino acids. Germline values: CDR1 LGHDT, CDR2 YNNKEL (reference sequence). The DNA for the CDR3 is TGTGCCAGCCGCGATAGCGGGGGGGCCGAGGACGAGCAGTACTTC. Translation gives CASRDSGGAEDEQYF.

This chain joins TRBV4-2 and TRBJ1-2; D is unclear. The CDR3 totals 15 residues. Trimming left V 1 base short and J 5 bases short, with 14 bases between. Per the germline V gene, CDR1 is LGHNA and CDR2 is YNFKEQ. The DNA for the CDR3 is TGTGCCAGCAGCCAAGGAGGCCAGGTCAGATATGGCTACACCTTC. Its protein product is CASSQGGQVRYGYTF.

This clone was counted between two and nine times. The gene calls are TRBV28 and TRBJ1-3; 8 bases align to TRBD1. Germline values: CDR1 MDHEN, CDR2 SYDVKM. J lost 1 base, V lost 5 bases, and 7 bases had no gene match. This CDR3 region has 16 residues. CDR3 nucleotides: TGTGCCAGCAGTCCAACAGGGGGTATTTCTGGAAACACCATATATTTT. Translated: CASSPTGGISGNTIYF. Filled out from reference TRBV28 and TRBJ1-3, the complete variable domain reads DVKVTQSSRYLVKRTGEKVFLECVQDMDHENMFWYRQDPGLGLRLIYFSYDVKMKEKGDIPEGYSVSREKKERFSLILESASTNQTSMYLCASSPTGGISGNTIYFGEGSWLTVV.

The chain has TRBV9 and TRBJ2-5; no reliable D call. V was shortened by 0 bases and J by 6 bases, with 18 bases between the two germline ends. This CDR3 spans 16 amino acids. Germline values: CDR1 SGDLS, CDR2 YYNGEE. CDR3 sequence reads: CASSVGFGGSEKTQYF. The CDR3 DNA reads TGTGCCAGCAGCGTAGGATTCGGCGGCAGCGAAAAGACCCAGTACTTC.

This chain uses TRBV9 with TRBJ2-2; the D is unclear. The CDR3 spans 15 residues. CDR1 is SGDLS, CDR2 YYNGEE, per germline. Trimming pared 0 bases from V and 1 base from J, leaving 7 bases between. CDR3 region: CASSVATMNTGELFF. The DNA of the CDR3 is TGTGCCAGCAGCGTAGCTACAATGAACACCGGGGAGCTGTTTTTT.

The genes are TRBV4-1 and TRBJ2-7, with D possibly TRBD1 on 6 matching bases. Germline V lookup: CDR1 MGHRA, CDR2 YSYEKL. There are 13 residues in the CDR3. The V end was cut by 5 bases, the J end by 6 bases, with 14 bases between. The CDR3 DNA is TGCGCCAGCAGCGGCTGGATGGGGGCCGAGCAGTACGTC. Protein sequence: CASSGWMGAEQYV.

This chain joins TRBV4-1 and TRBJ2-1; 7 bases agree with TRBD1. Germline V lookup: CDR1 MGHRA, CDR2 YSYEKL. This CDR3 spans 16 amino acids. V gave up 0 bases and J gave up 2 bases; unmatched junction bases: 4. The CDR3 coding sequence is TGCGCCAGCAGCCAAGATAGCACAGGGGCCTACAATGAGCAGTTCTTC. This encodes CASSQDSTGAYNEQFF.

The CDR3 coding sequence is TGCGCCAGCACTGCCATGGGTGGCTACACCTTC. This encodes CASTAMGGYTF. V is TRBV10-2 and J is TRBJ1-2, with D hard to call. The V end was cut by 7 bases, the J end by 7 bases, with 10 bases between. From germline, CDR1 is WSHSY and CDR2 SAAADI. The CDR3 extends over 11 amino acids.

The chain uses TRBV5-1 and TRBJ1-4; a possible D gene is TRBD1 (5 bases). V gave up 4 bases and J gave up 0 bases, with 13 bases separating them. CDR3 length: 16 amino acids. The germline CDR1 and CDR2 sequences are SGHRS and YFSETQ. CDR3 region: CASSTGTEATNEKLFF. In nucleotides, the CDR3 is TGCGCCAGCAGCACCGGGACCGAAGCAACTAATGAAAAACTGTTTTTT.

The chain links TRBV5-4 to TRBJ1-4, with D unclear. Trimming took 0 bases from V and 8 from J, leaving 11 bases between them. Germline loops: CDR1 SGHNT, CDR2 YYREEE (reference sequence). This CDR3 contains 14 residues. CDR3 DNA: TGTGCCAGCAGCTTGGAACCGCTCGCGGAAAAACTGTTTTTT. This codes for CASSLEPLAEKLFF.

The chain links TRBV4-1 to TRBJ1-2; no clear D gene. This CDR3 has 16 residues. CDR1 is MGHRA, CDR2 YSYEKL, per germline. V was cut by 2 bases and J by 8 bases, with 21 bases left in between. This CDR3 reads CASSQPAVVSHGGYTF. For the CDR3, the DNA is TGCGCCAGCAGCCAACCGGCGGTAGTCAGTCACGGGGGCTACACCTTC.

This chain uses TRBV5-1 with TRBJ2-3; 11 positions match TRBD2. From germline, CDR1 is SGHRS and CDR2 YFSETQ. V trimming: 3 bases; J trimming: 5 bases; junction bases outside the gene matches: 11. CDR3 length: 17 residues. CDR3 sequence reads: CASSSSTSGGWVDTQYF. Written as DNA, the CDR3 is TGCGCCAGCAGCTCCTCAACTAGCGGGGGATGGGTAGATACGCAGTATTTT.

V is TRBV5-8 and J is TRBJ1-1, with no clear D. Germline V gene sequence: CDR1 SGHTS, CDR2 YDEGEE. V was clipped by 0 bases and J by 7 bases, with 10 bases between them. This CDR3 region has 13 residues. CDR3 protein: CASSLVRGSEAFF. Here the CDR3 DNA reads TGTGCCAGCAGCTTGGTCCGGGGTAGTGAAGCTTTCTTT.

The chain employs TRBV19 and TRBJ1-3; D unclear. V lost 6 bases and J 0 bases, leaving 12 bases between the germline ends. Germline values: CDR1 LNHDA, CDR2 SQIVND (reference sequence). The CDR3 contains 15 residues. The CDR3 DNA reads TGTGCCAGTAGCACCGACGGAGACTCTGGAAACACCATATATTTT. It encodes CASSTDGDSGNTIYF.

This clone was seen just once. The chain couples TRBV7-2 to TRBJ1-2; no clear D. Per the germline V gene, CDR1 is SGHTA and CDR2 is FQGNSA. Deletions cut 5 bases from V and 0 bases from J, with 10 bases between. There are 14 residues in the CDR3. In DNA form, the CDR3 reads TGTGCCAGCAGCCTGGACGGGACTAACTATGGCTACACCTTC. It is translated as CASSLDGTNYGYTF. The full variable domain, in which reference TRBV7-2 and TRBJ1-2 provide the parts outside the CDR3, is GAGVSQSPSNKVTEKGKDVELRCDPISGHTALYWYRQSLGQGLEFLIYFQGNSAPDKSGLPSDRFSAERTGGSVSTLTIQRTQQEDSAVYLCASSLDGTNYGYTFGSGTRLTVV.

V and J are TRBV10-3 and TRBJ2-3; no clear D. Trimming removed 8 bases from V and 1 base from J, with 16 bases in between. Germline V gene lookup returns CDR1 ENHRY and CDR2 SYGVKD. CDR3 length: 15 residues. CDR3 loop: CAIAPASPRTDTQYF. The CDR3 region has the DNA TGTGCCATCGCTCCGGCGAGTCCCCGCACAGATACGCAGTATTTT.

The CDR3 loop reads CASSFDRDEKLFF. The CDR3 nucleotides are TGTGCCAGCAGTTTTGACAGGGACGAAAAACTGTTTTTT. This rearrangement joins TRBV12-3 or TRBV12-4 to TRBJ1-4; 7 bases line up with TRBD1. The CDR3 spans 13 residues. Germline trimming cut 3 bases from V and 8 bases from J; bases unmatched to any gene: 3.

The V gene is TRBV7-8, the J gene TRBJ1-5; D may be TRBD1 (5 bases). The CDR3 consists of 14 residues. Trimming took 0 bases from V and 3 from J, leaving 6 bases between them. Germline CDR1 SGHVS, CDR2 FQNEAQ. The CDR3 loop is CASSLAGPNQPQHF. The CDR3 bases are TGTGCCAGCAGCTTAGCGGGGCCCAATCAGCCCCAGCATTTT.

This clone was observed at least ten times. The chain couples TRBV19 to TRBJ1-1, with TRBD1 as a possible D gene (5 bases). Germline CDR1 and CDR2: LNHDA and SQIVND (reference sequence). CDR3 length: 13 amino acids. With 6 bases removed from V and 0 bases from J, the gap between germline ends came to 8 bases. CDR3 residues: CASSAGVNTEAFF. As DNA, the CDR3 is TGTGCCAGTAGCGCGGGGGTGAACACTGAAGCTTTCTTT.

CDR3 amino acids: CASSEPGVVTGELFF. CDR3 bases: TGTGCCAGCAGTGAACCAGGGGTAGTCACCGGGGAGCTGTTTTTT. J is TRBJ2-2 and V is TRBV6-1; tentatively, D is TRBD1 (6 bases). The germline V gene has CDR1 MNHNS and CDR2 SASEGT. V was clipped by 2 bases and J by 4 bases, with 11 bases between them. CDR3 size: 15 residues.

In nucleotides, the CDR3 is TGTGCCAGCAGCGTAGGGGGACAGGGCCGCGAGCAGTACTTC. Residues: CASSVGGQGREQYF. The chain carries TRBV9 and TRBJ2-7, with 9 positions matching TRBD1. Per the germline V gene, CDR1 is SGDLS and CDR2 is YYNGEE. With 0 bases clipped from V and 6 bases from J, the junction kept 4 bases outside the gene matches. The CDR3 totals 14 residues.

This clone was detected a few times. V and J are TRBV7-8 and TRBJ1-1; D perhaps matches TRBD1 (6 bases). The V gene lost 5 bases and the J gene lost 7 bases, with 14 bases spanning the gap. The CDR3 spans 13 residues. The V gene's germline CDR1 is SGHVS and CDR2 FQNEAQ. The CDR3 DNA reads as TGTGCCAGCAGCCTAGGGGGACGGTTTGAAGCTTTCTTT. It encodes CASSLGGRFEAFF.

The V and J genes are TRBV3-1 (or the pseudogene TRBV3-2) and TRBJ2-5; 9 bases line up with TRBD2. J lost 5 bases, V lost 4 bases, and 8 bases had no gene match. The germline V gene encodes CDR1 LGHDT and CDR2 YNNKEL (reference sequence). This CDR3 comprises 15 residues. The CDR3, as DNA: TGTGCCAGCAGCCGAAATATAGCGGGGGTGGAGACCCAGTACTTC. Amino acid sequence: CASSRNIAGVETQYF.

The rearrangement joins TRBV5-4 to TRBJ1-2; D possibly corresponds to TRBD1 (5 bases). CDR3 length equals 12 residues. Germline assignment: CDR1 SGHNT and CDR2 YYREEE (reference sequence). V lost 4 bases, J lost 6 bases, and 10 bases lay in between. The CDR3 sequence: CASSPRGNGYTF. Written as DNA, the CDR3 is TGTGCCAGCAGCCCGAGGGGAAATGGCTACACCTTC. Using reference TRBV5-4 and TRBJ1-2 for the parts outside the CDR3, the full variable domain is ETGVTQSPTHLIKTRGQQVTLRCSSQSGHNTVSWYQQALGQGPQFIFQYYREEENGRGNFPPRFSGLQFPNYSSELNVNALELDDSALYLCASSPRGNGYTFGSGTRLTVV.

The chain combines TRBV28 with TRBJ2-3; 10 bases agree with TRBD1. There are 19 residues in the CDR3. Germline-derived CDR1 and CDR2 are MDHEN and SYDVKM. V gave up 2 bases and J gave up 3 bases; unmatched junction bases: 14. CDR3 in amino acids: CASSLTGTGVLVGTDTQYF. The CDR3 coding sequence is TGTGCCAGCAGTTTAACCGGGACAGGGGTTTTAGTGGGGACAGATACGCAGTATTTT.

The genes are TRBV15 and TRBJ1-3; D uncertain. With 1 base removed from V and 0 bases from J, the gap between germline ends came to 10 bases. CDR1 and CDR2 from the germline V gene are LNHNV and YYDKDF (reference sequence). The CDR3 loop spans 16 amino acids. The CDR3 here is CATSRGGQLSGNTIYF. DNA of the CDR3: TGTGCCACCAGCAGAGGAGGTCAGCTCTCTGGAAACACCATATATTTT.

The chain recombines TRBV15 with TRBJ2-7, with 8 bases identical to TRBD1. J was trimmed by 5 bases and V by 0 bases; bases with no gene match: 6. The CDR3 covers 15 residues. CDR1 and CDR2 from the germline V gene are LNHNV and YYDKDF (reference sequence). DNA for the CDR3: TGTGCCACCAGCAGAGAGATGACAGGGGAGGACGAGCAGTACGTC. Amino acids: CATSREMTGEDEQYV.

The gene calls are TRBV25-1 and TRBJ2-6; D is undetermined. Germline lookup yields CDR1 MGHDK and CDR2 SYGVNS. Deletions cut 5 bases from V and 3 bases from J, with 11 bases between. The CDR3 covers 15 residues. CDR3 amino acids: CASSHPGFGANVLTF. As DNA, the CDR3 is TGTGCCAGCAGTCACCCGGGTTTTGGGGCCAACGTCCTGACTTTC.